This entry lists 21 T cell receptor beta chains sequenced from one sample in a study of blood T cells in healthy people across ages. Next came a second PCR, run for about 6 to 12 cycles, which used a sample-barcoded 5' primer along with a J-beta primer mix. TCRdb reanalysed the 5' RACE reads using MiXCR and keeps one entry per CDR3 protein. This table holds 1.5 million to 2 million distinct CDR3 sequences, about 50% found once. The sample was blood. These receptors came from a woman between 40 and 50 years old in good health.

CDR3 amino acids: CATGLAGGLQETQYF. The CDR3 nucleotides are TGTGCCACCGGACTAGCGGGGGGTTTGCAAGAGACCCAGTACTTC. The chain combines TRBV7-2 with TRBJ2-5; TRBD2 agrees at 14 bases. The CDR3 runs to 15 residues. Trimming cost V 10 bases and J 2 bases; bases outside gene matches: 6. The germline gives CDR1 SGHTA, CDR2 FQGNSA.

This sequence joins TRBV20-1 and TRBJ2-5; 9 bases fit TRBD2. In germline, CDR1 is DFQATT, CDR2 SNEGSKA (reference sequence). The CDR3 has 15 residues. V was clipped by 4 bases and J by 11 bases; unmatched bases: 17. Here the CDR3 reads CSANSWRGGYNEQYF. In DNA form, the CDR3 reads TGCAGTGCTAACTCTTGGCGGGGGGGCTACAATGAGCAGTACTTC.

In its sample, this clonotype was seen a few times. The genes are TRBV7-2 and TRBJ2-3, with 7 bases fitting TRBD2. The trim removed 5 bases at V and 2 bases at J, leaving 4 bases unmatched. Germline V lookup: CDR1 SGHTA, CDR2 FQGNSA. The CDR3 length is 14 residues. CDR3 sequence (DNA): TGTGCCAGCAGCCGGGACTACGCCACAGATACGCAGTATTTT. This gives the protein CASSRDYATDTQYF.

J is TRBJ2-7 and V is TRBV4-3; 8 positions match TRBD2. Germline V gene lookup returns CDR1 LGHNA and CDR2 YSLEER. This CDR3 has 16 residues. Trimming cost V 0 bases and J 1 base; bases outside gene matches: 5. CDR3 loop: CASSQELAGRSYEQYF. The CDR3 nucleotides are TGCGCCAGCAGCCAAGAGTTAGCGGGGAGATCCTACGAGCAGTACTTC.

CDR3 protein: CATSDLQLTGGDEQFF. CDR3 coding DNA: TGTGCCACCAGTGATTTGCAGCTGACAGGGGGGGATGAGCAGTTCTTC. The chain is built from TRBV24-1 and TRBJ2-1, with 9 nucleotides matching TRBD1. Germline-derived CDR1 and CDR2 are KGHDR and SFDVKD. V trimming: 0 bases; J trimming: 8 bases; junction bases outside the gene matches: 7. The CDR3 length is 16 residues.

This clonotype has more than one count but fewer than ten. This rearrangement joins TRBV7-2 to TRBJ2-7, with 10 bases matching TRBD2. Trimming at V came to 3 bases and at J to 0 bases, leaving 5 bases not matched to a gene. CDR1 and CDR2 (germline): SGHTA, FQGNSA. This CDR3 is built from 16 residues. The CDR3 loop reads CASSFGTSVGSYEQYF. CDR3 DNA: TGTGCCAGCAGCTTCGGGACTAGCGTGGGCTCCTACGAGCAGTACTTC.

The chain couples TRBV20-1 to TRBJ2-1, with a weak D call TRBD1 (7 bases). Germline CDR1 reads DFQATT; CDR2 reads SNEGSKA (reference sequence). V lost 3 bases, J lost 6 bases, and 18 bases lay in between. The CDR3 covers 15 residues. The CDR3 is CSARRTGGGGNEQFF. CDR3 nucleotides: TGCAGTGCTAGGAGGACAGGAGGGGGTGGCAATGAGCAGTTCTTC.

J is TRBJ2-1 and V is TRBV6-1; 7 bases line up with TRBD1. Germline V lookup: CDR1 MNHNS, CDR2 SASEGT. V lost 4 bases to trimming and J lost 7 bases; unmatched junction nucleotides: 7. The CDR3 is 14 residues long. Here the CDR3 reads CASSASQGRNEQFF. CDR3 DNA: TGTGCCAGCAGTGCCTCACAGGGGCGGAATGAGCAGTTCTTC.

The gene calls are TRBV20-1 and TRBJ2-7, with a possible D match to TRBD2 (7 bases). Trimming stripped 6 bases from V and 2 bases from J, with 14 bases between. This CDR3 spans 13 amino acids. CDR1 and CDR2 from the germline V gene are DFQATT and SNEGSKA (reference sequence). This chain's CDR3 is CSAARGAPYEQYF. The CDR3 DNA reads as TGCAGTGCCGCTCGGGGGGCACCCTACGAGCAGTACTTC.

This clonotype occurred a few times. The V call is TRBV5-1, the J call TRBJ1-2, with D unresolved. The CDR3 has 14 amino acids. CDR1 and CDR2 from the germline V gene are SGHRS and YFSETQ. Trimming stripped 0 bases from V and 8 bases from J, with 14 bases between. CDR3 loop: CASSLGHGLGGYTF. The CDR3 DNA follows: TGCGCCAGCAGCTTGGGACATGGCCTAGGGGGCTACACCTTC.

In the case of this clonotype: An end of the junction does not agree with germline; a read error may underlie this. The chain combines TRBV3-1 with TRBJ2-7, with D possibly matching TRBD1 (5 bases). The germline CDR1 and CDR2 sequences are LGHDT and YNNKEL (reference sequence). The CDR3 has 15 residues. The CDR3 reads CASSQGGAHSCEQYF. As DNA, the CDR3 is TGTGCCAGCAGCCAGGGTGGGGCGCACTCCTGCGAGCAGTACTTC.

This rearrangement joins TRBV6-2 or TRBV6-3 to TRBJ2-1; the D gene is possibly TRBD1 (6 bases). Trimming removed 5 bases at V and 9 bases at J, with 14 bases between. The CDR3 consists of 13 residues. The germline V gene has CDR1 MNHEY and CDR2 SVGEGT. The CDR3 is CASSETGWGEQFF. In DNA form, the CDR3 reads TGTGCCAGCAGTGAAACAGGGTGGGGTGAGCAGTTCTTC.

The genes are TRBV29-1 and TRBJ1-1; 7 positions match TRBD1. V dropped 1 base and J dropped 4; count of bases not matched to a gene: 9. CDR1 and CDR2 from the germline V gene are SQVTM and ANQGSEA. CDR3 length: 15 amino acids. As DNA, the CDR3 is TGCAGCGTTGAAGGTGTGGAGGCAGGGGGCACTGAAGCTTTCTTT. Translating gives CSVEGVEAGGTEAFF.

The sample holds a few counts of this clonotype. This chain links TRBV6-2 or TRBV6-3 with TRBJ1-5, with 7 bases identical to TRBD1. In germline, CDR1 is MNHEY, CDR2 SVGEGT. CDR3 length: 15 amino acids. V gave up 5 bases and J gave up 4 bases; unmatched junction bases: 8. CDR3 nucleotides: TGTGCCAGCAGTCTCGGACAGGCCACAAATCAGCCCCAGCATTTT. This translates into CASSLGQATNQPQHF.

V is TRBV4-2 and J is TRBJ1-2, with a tentative D call TRBD1 (6 bases). This CDR3 spans 17 amino acids. The V end lost 0 bases, the J end lost 5 bases, and 19 bases lay between the germline ends. Per germline, CDR1 LGHNA and CDR2 YNFKEQ. The CDR3 region is CASSQDRGGTDSYGYTF. The CDR3 DNA sequence: TGTGCCAGCAGCCAAGATAGAGGGGGGACGGATTCTTATGGCTACACCTTC.

This clonotype was observed a few times. V gene TRBV28 combines with J gene TRBJ2-7; possible D gene TRBD1, 6 bases. This CDR3 has 14 amino acids. Trimming left V 5 bases short and J 5 bases short, with 16 bases between. Germline assignment: CDR1 MDHEN and CDR2 SYDVKM. CDR3 region: CASSPRDTANEQYF. DNA for the CDR3: TGTGCCAGCAGTCCCCGGGACACAGCGAACGAGCAGTACTTC. The whole variable domain, filled in from reference TRBV28 and TRBJ2-7, reads DVKVTQSSRYLVKRTGEKVFLECVQDMDHENMFWYRQDPGLGLRLIYFSYDVKMKEKGDIPEGYSVSREKKERFSLILESASTNQTSMYLCASSPRDTANEQYFGPGTRLTVT.

J is TRBJ2-7 and V is TRBV7-6, with D possibly matching TRBD1 (5 bases). CDR3 size: 14 residues. V was trimmed by 1 base and J by 2 bases, leaving 9 bases between them. The germline V gene encodes CDR1 SGHVS and CDR2 FNYEAQ. CDR3 in amino acids: CASSLGQMAYEQYF. CDR3 nucleotides: TGTGCCAGCAGCTTAGGACAGATGGCCTACGAGCAGTACTTC.

The J gene is TRBJ2-7, the V gene TRBV7-2, with a tentative D call TRBD1 (6 bases). This CDR3 region has 15 residues. With 5 bases removed from V and 3 bases from J, the gap between germline ends came to 17 bases. CDR1 is SGHTA, CDR2 FQGNSA, per germline. The CDR3 DNA follows: TGTGCCAGCAGCCTACGGCAGGGGACCTTCTACGAGCAGTACTTC. Residues: CASSLRQGTFYEQYF.

The V call is TRBV12-3 or TRBV12-4, the J call TRBJ1-1; D is uncertain. There are 16 residues in the CDR3. V lost 8 bases, J lost 1 base, and 20 bases lay in between. The CDR3 sequence is CASLPEWPETNTEAFF. The CDR3 DNA reads TGTGCCAGCCTGCCTGAATGGCCAGAAACGAACACTGAAGCTTTCTTT.

The sample holds a few counts of this clonotype. The V and J genes are TRBV7-2 and TRBJ2-5, with D unclear. Trimming shortened V by 5 bases and J by 1 base, and 8 bases separated the two germline ends. Looked up from germline, CDR1 is SGHTA and CDR2 is FQGNSA. The CDR3 is 13 amino acids. The CDR3 spells CASSQRFQETQYF. The CDR3 DNA is TGTGCCAGCAGCCAACGGTTCCAAGAGACCCAGTACTTC.

Worth noting for this clonotype: Germline and junction disagree at one end, which may indicate a read error. The V and J genes are TRBV7-9 and TRBJ2-4, with 9 bases fitting TRBD2. The CDR3 loop spans 15 amino acids. Germline CDR1 is SEHNR and CDR2 is FQNEAQ (reference sequence). CDR3 in amino acids: CASSLWLAGRNEQYF. In DNA form, the CDR3 reads TGCGCCAGCAGCTTATGGCTAGCGGGGAGAAATGAGCAGTACTTC.